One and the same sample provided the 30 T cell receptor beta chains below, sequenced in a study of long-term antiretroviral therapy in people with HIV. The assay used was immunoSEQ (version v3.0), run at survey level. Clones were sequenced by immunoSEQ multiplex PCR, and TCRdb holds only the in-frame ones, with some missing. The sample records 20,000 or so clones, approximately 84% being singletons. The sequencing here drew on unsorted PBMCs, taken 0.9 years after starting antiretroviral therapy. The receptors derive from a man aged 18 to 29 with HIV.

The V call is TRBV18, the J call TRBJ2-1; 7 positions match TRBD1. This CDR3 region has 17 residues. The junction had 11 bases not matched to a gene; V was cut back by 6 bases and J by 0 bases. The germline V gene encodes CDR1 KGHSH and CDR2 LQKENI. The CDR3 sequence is CASSTIQGSSSYNEQFF. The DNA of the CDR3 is TGTGCCAGCTCGACCATACAGGGGAGCAGCTCCTACAATGAGCAGTTCTTC.

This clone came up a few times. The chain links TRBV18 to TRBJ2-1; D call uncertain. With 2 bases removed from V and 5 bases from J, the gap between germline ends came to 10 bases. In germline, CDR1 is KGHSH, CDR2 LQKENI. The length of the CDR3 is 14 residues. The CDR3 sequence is CASSPGVENNEQFF. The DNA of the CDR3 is TGTGCCAGCTCACCAGGCGTTGAAAACAATGAGCAGTTCTTC.

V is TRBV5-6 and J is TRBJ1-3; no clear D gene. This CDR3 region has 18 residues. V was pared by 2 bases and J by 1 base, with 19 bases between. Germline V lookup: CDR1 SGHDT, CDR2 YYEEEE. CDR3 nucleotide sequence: TGTGCCAGCAGCTTAGGTTTGGACTATTTTGAGTCTGGAAACACCATATATTTT. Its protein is CASSLGLDYFESGNTIYF.

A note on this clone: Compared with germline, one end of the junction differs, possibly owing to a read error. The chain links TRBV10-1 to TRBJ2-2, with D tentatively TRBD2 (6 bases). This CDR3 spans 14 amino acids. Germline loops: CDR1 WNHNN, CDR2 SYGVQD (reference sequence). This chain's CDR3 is CVSSELQGGGELFF. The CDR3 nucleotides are TGCGTCAGCAGTGAGTTGCAGGGAGGCGGGGAGCTGTTTTTT.

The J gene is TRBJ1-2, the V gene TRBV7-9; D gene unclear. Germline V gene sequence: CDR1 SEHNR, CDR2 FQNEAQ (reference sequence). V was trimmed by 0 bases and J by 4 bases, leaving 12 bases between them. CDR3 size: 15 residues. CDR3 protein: CASSLASGRSYGYTF. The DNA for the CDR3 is TGTGCCAGCAGCTTAGCTTCAGGACGGTCCTATGGCTACACCTTC.

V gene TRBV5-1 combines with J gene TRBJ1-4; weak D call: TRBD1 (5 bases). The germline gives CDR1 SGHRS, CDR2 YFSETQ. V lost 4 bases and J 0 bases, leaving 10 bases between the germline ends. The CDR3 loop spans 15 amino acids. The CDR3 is CASSILGPTNEKLFF. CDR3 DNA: TGCGCCAGCAGCATATTGGGACCAACTAATGAAAAACTGTTTTTT.

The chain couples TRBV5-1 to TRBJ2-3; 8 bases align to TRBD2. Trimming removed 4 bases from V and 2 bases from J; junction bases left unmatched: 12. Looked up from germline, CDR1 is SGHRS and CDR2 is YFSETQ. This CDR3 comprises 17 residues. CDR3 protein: CASSISSGGGTTDTQYF. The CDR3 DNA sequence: TGCGCCAGCAGCATATCCTCTGGCGGGGGGACCACAGATACGCAGTATTTT.

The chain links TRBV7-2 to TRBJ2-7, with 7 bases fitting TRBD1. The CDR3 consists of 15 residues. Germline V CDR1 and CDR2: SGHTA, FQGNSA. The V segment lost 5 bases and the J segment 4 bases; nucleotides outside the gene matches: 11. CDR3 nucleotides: TGTGCCAGCAGCATTCGACAGGGAGAGCTTTACGAGCAGTACTTC. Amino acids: CASSIRQGELYEQYF.

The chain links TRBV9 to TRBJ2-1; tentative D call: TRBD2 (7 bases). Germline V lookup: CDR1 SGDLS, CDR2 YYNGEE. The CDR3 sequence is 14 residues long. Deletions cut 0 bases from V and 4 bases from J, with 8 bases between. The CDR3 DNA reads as TGTGCCAGCAGCGTAGAGGGGGGGTACAATGAGCAGTTCTTC. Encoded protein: CASSVEGGYNEQFF.

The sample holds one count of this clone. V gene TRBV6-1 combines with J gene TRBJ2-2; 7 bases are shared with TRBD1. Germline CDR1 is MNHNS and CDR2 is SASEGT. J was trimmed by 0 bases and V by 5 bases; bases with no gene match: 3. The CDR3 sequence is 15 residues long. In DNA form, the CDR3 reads TGTGCCAGCAGTCCCGGGACAGCGAACACCGGGGAGCTGTTTTTT. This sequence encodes CASSPGTANTGELFF.

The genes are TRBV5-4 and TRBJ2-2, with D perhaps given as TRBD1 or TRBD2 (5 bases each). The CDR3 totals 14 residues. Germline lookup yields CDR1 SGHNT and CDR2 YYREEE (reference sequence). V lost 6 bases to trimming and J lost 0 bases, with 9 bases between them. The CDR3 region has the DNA TGTGCCAGCACGGGACGTCCGAACACCGGGGAGCTGTTTTTT. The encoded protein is CASTGRPNTGELFF. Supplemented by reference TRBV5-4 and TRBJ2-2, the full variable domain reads ETGVTQSPTHLIKTRGQQVTLRCSSQSGHNTVSWYQQALGQGPQFIFQYYREEENGRGNFPPRFSGLQFPNYSSELNVNALELDDSALYLCASTGRPNTGELFFGEGSRLTVL.

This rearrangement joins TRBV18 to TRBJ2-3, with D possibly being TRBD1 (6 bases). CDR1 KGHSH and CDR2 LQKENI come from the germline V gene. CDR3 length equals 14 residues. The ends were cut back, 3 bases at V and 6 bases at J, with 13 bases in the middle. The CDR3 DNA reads TGTGCCAGCTCACCTCTACAGGGTCGGGATACGCAGTATTTT. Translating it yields CASSPLQGRDTQYF.

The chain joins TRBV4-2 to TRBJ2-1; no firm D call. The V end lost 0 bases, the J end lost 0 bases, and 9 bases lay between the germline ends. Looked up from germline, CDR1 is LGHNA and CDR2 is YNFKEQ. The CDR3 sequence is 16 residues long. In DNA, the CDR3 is TGTGCCAGCAGCCAAGATGAGGATAACTCCTACAATGAGCAGTTCTTC. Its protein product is CASSQDEDNSYNEQFF.

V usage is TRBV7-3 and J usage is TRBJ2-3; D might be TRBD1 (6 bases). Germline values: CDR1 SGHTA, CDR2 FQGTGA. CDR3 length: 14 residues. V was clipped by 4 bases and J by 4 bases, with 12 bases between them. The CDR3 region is CASSSASGADTQYF. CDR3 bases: TGTGCCAGCAGCTCCGCGTCAGGGGCAGATACGCAGTATTTT.

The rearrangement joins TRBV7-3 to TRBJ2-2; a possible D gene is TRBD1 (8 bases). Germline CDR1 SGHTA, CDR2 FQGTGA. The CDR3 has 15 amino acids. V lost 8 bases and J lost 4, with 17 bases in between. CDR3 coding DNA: TGTGCCAGCTCACAGGGGGGGCTTATCACCGGGGAGCTGTTTTTT. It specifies CASSQGGLITGELFF.

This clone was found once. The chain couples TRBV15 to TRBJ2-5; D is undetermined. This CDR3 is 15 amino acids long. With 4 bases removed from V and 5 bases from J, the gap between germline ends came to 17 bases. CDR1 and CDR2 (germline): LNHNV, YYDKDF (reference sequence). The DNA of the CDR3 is TGTGCCACCAGCATTTATGGACGGTTCGGGGAGACCCAGTACTTC. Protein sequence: CATSIYGRFGETQYF.

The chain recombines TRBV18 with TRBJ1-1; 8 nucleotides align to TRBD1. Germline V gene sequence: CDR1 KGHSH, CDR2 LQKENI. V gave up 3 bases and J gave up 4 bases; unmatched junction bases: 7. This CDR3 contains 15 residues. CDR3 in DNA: TGTGCCAGCTCACCGGGGCAGGGGGCCCTCACTGAAGCTTTCTTT. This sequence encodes CASSPGQGALTEAFF.

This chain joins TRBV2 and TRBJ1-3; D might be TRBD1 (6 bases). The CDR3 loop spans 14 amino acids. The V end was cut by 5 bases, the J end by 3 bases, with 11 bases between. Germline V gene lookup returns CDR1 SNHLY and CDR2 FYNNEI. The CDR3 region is CASSSGTYGNTIYF. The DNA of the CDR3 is TGTGCCAGCAGTTCCGGGACATATGGAAACACCATATATTTT.

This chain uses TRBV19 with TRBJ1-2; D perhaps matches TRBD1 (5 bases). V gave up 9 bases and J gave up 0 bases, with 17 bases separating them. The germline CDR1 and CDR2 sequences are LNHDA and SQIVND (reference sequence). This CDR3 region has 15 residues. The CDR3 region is CASLTGTDPNYGYTF. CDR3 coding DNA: TGTGCCAGCCTAACCGGGACCGACCCTAACTATGGCTACACCTTC. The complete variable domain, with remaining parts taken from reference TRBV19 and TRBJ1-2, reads DGGITQSPKYLFRKEGQNVTLSCEQNLNHDAMYWYRQDPGQGLRLIYYSQIVNDFQKGDIAEGYSVSREKKESFPLTVTSAQKNPTAFYLCASLTGTDPNYGYTFGSGTRLTVV.

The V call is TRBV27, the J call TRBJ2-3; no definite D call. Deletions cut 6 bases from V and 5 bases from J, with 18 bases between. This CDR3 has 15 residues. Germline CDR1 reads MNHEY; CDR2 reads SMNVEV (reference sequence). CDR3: CASSHREATGDTQYF. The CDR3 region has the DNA TGTGCCAGCAGCCACCGTGAGGCCACGGGAGATACGCAGTATTTT.

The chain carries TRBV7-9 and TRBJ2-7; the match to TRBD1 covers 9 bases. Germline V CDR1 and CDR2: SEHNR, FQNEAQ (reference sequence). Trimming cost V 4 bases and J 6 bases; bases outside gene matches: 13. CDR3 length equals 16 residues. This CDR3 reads CASSSIWVGQGAEQYF. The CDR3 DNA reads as TGTGCCAGCAGCTCCATATGGGTGGGACAGGGAGCCGAGCAGTACTTC.

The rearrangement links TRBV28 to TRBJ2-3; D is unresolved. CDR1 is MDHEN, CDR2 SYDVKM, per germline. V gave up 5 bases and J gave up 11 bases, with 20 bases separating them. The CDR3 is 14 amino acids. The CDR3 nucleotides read TGTGCCAGCAGTATAGGTTACCGGGCCGAGAAGCAGTATTTT. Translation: CASSIGYRAEKQYF. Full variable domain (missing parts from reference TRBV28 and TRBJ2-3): DVKVTQSSRYLVKRTGEKVFLECVQDMDHENMFWYRQDPGLGLRLIYFSYDVKMKEKGDIPEGYSVSREKKERFSLILESASTNQTSMYLCASSIGYRAEKQYFGPGTRLTVL.

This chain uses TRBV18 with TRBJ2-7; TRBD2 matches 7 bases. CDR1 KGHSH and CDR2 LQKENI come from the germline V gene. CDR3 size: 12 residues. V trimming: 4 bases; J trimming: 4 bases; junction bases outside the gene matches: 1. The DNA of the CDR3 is TGTGCCAGCTCACAGGGAGGGTACGAGCAGTACGTC. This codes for CASSQGGYEQYV.

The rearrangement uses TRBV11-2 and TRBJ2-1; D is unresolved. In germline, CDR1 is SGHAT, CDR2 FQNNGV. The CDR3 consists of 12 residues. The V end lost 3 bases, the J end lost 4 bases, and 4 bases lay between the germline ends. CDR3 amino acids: CASSFGYNEQFF. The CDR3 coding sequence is TGTGCCAGCAGCTTTGGTTACAATGAGCAGTTCTTC.

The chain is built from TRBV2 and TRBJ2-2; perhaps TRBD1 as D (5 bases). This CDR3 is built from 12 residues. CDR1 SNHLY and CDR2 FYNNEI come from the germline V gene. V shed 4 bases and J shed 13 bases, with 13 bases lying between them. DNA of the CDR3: TGTGCCAGCAGTGCAGGGATGGTGGGGCTGTTTTTT. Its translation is CASSAGMVGLFF.

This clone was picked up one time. CDR3 coding DNA: TGTGCCAGCAGCTTCACAGGGAGTAGCGGGGAGCTGTTTTTT. Translating gives CASSFTGSSGELFF. The J gene is TRBJ2-2, the V gene TRBV7-8; weak D call: TRBD1 (6 bases). The germline V gene has CDR1 SGHVS and CDR2 FQNEAQ. V lost 3 bases and J lost 7, with 12 bases in between. The CDR3 runs 14 residues.

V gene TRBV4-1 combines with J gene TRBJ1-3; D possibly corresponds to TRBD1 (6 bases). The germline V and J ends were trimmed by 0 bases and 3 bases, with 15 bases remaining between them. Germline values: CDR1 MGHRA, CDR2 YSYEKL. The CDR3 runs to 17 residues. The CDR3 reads CASSQDPSGDLGNTIYF. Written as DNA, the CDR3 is TGCGCCAGCAGCCAAGATCCGTCAGGGGATCTTGGAAACACCATATATTTT.

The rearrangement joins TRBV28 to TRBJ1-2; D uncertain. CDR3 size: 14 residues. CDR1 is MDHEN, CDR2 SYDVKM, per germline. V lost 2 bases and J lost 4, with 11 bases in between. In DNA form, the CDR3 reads TGTGCCAGCAGTTTAGGAGACGTCGCCTATGGCTACACCTTC. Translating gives CASSLGDVAYGYTF.

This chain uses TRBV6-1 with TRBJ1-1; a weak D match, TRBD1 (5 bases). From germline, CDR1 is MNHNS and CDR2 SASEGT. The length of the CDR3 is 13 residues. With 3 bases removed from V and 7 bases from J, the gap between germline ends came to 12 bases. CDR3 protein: CASSDDSWGEAFF. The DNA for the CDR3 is TGTGCCAGCAGTGACGACAGCTGGGGTGAAGCTTTCTTT.

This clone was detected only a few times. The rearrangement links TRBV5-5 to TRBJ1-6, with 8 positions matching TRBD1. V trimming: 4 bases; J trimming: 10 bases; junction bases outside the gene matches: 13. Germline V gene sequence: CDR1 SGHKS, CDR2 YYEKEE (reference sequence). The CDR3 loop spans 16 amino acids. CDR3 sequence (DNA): TGTGCCAGCAGCCTACAGTGGGACAGGAAAGTCTCACCCCTCCACTTT. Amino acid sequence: CASSLQWDRKVSPLHF.